The 22 T cell receptor beta chains below all came from one sample that was sequenced in a study of cytomegalovirus exposure and HLA in healthy donors. PCR used 60 Vbeta primers and 13 Jbeta primers. Generated by immunoSEQ multiplex PCR, the TCRdb table keeps only in-frame clones and is missing some. The sample lists some 91,000 clones, 86% occurring once. Sequenced sample: PBMCs. Every receptor here comes from a man aged 25-40 years in good health and CMV-seropositive.

This clone was recorded once. The V and J genes are TRBV29-1 and TRBJ2-7, with a tentative D call TRBD2 (6 bases). With 0 bases removed from V and 1 base from J, the gap between germline ends came to 10 bases. The CDR3 runs to 14 residues. Germline assignment: CDR1 SQVTM and CDR2 ANQGSEA. The CDR3 coding sequence is TGCAGCGTTGAAGAGGAGGGCAGTTCCTACGAGCAGTACTTC. Amino acid sequence: CSVEEEGSSYEQYF.

The rearrangement uses TRBV28 and TRBJ1-5; weak D call: TRBD1 (6 bases). Germline CDR1 is MDHEN and CDR2 is SYDVKM. The CDR3 loop spans 14 amino acids. CDR3 loop: CAGGGEVSNQPQHF. CDR3 in DNA: TGTGCAGGGGGGGGTGAGGTAAGCAATCAGCCCCAGCATTTT.

Concerning this clone: The same CDR3 arises from other DNA sequences in this sample as well. V gene TRBV5-1 combines with J gene TRBJ2-3; the D is unclear. The CDR3 extends over 13 amino acids. Trimming left V 0 bases short and J 3 bases short, with 5 bases between. Germline lookup yields CDR1 SGHRS and CDR2 YFSETQ. The CDR3, as DNA: TGCGCCAGCAGCTTGGCCGGTACAGATACGCAGTATTTT. This translates into CASSLAGTDTQYF.

Only a few counts were recorded for this clone. The chain carries TRBV5-1 and TRBJ2-1; 8 nucleotides align to TRBD2. Trimming cost V 4 bases and J 7 bases; bases outside gene matches: 4. The germline gives CDR1 SGHRS, CDR2 YFSETQ. This CDR3 region has 13 residues. The CDR3 loop is CASSAGLGNEQFF. The CDR3 nucleotides read TGCGCCAGCAGCGCGGGACTAGGAAATGAGCAGTTCTTC.

The table lists this clone with a few counts. This chain connects TRBV4-1 to TRBJ2-6; TRBD1 agrees at 10 bases. The CDR3 contains 20 residues. Germline trimming cut 2 bases from V and 0 bases from J; bases unmatched to any gene: 10. Germline V gives CDR1 MGHRA, CDR2 YSYEKL. CDR3 in amino acids: CASSQHGVGTGVSGANVLTF. CDR3 in DNA: TGCGCCAGCAGCCAACACGGGGTAGGGACAGGGGTCTCTGGGGCCAACGTCCTGACTTTC.

V and J are TRBV27 and TRBJ1-5; 9 nucleotides agree with TRBD1. V was pared by 1 base and J by 3 bases, with 13 bases of the junction left unmatched. In germline, CDR1 is MNHEY, CDR2 SMNVEV (reference sequence). The CDR3 totals 19 residues. In nucleotides, the CDR3 is TGTGCCAGCAGTTTATACGCCCAAAGGACAGGGGCAACCAATCAGCCCCAGCATTTT. It yields the protein CASSLYAQRTGATNQPQHF.

The chain carries TRBV5-4 and TRBJ2-6; D perhaps matches TRBD1 (6 bases). The CDR3 contains 18 residues. The germline V gene has CDR1 SGHNT and CDR2 YYREEE (reference sequence). With 2 bases removed from V and 4 bases from J, the gap between germline ends came to 19 bases. In DNA form, the CDR3 reads TGTGCCAGCAGCTTCCGGGAACAGGGTAGGGGAGGGGCCAACGTCCTGACTTTC. Translation: CASSFREQGRGGANVLTF.

J is TRBJ2-7 and V is TRBV5-1; the D gene is possibly TRBD2 (5 bases). With 4 bases removed from V and 1 base from J, the gap between germline ends came to 12 bases. The CDR3 loop spans 14 amino acids. The germline V gene has CDR1 SGHRS and CDR2 YFSETQ. CDR3 coding DNA: TGCGCCAGCAGCGTTGCGGGCAATTCCTACGAGCAGTACTTC. Its protein product is CASSVAGNSYEQYF.

This sequence joins TRBV28 and TRBJ2-3; D not certain. Trimming took 4 bases from V and 3 from J, leaving 8 bases between them. CDR3 length: 13 residues. CDR1 and CDR2 (germline): MDHEN, SYDVKM. This chain's CDR3 is CASSSTDTDTQYF. The CDR3 DNA sequence: TGTGCCAGCAGTTCCACAGATACAGATACGCAGTATTTT.

The chain employs TRBV5-1 and TRBJ2-3; possibly TRBD2 for D (5 bases). Germline lookup yields CDR1 SGHRS and CDR2 YFSETQ. The CDR3 consists of 14 residues. V gave up 2 bases and J gave up 3 bases, with 10 bases separating them. The DNA of the CDR3 is TGCGCCAGCAGCTTCCTACTAGGGACAGATACGCAGTATTTT. Translated, it gives CASSFLLGTDTQYF.

The chain couples TRBV4-1 to TRBJ2-5; D might be TRBD1 (6 bases). Germline lookup yields CDR1 MGHRA and CDR2 YSYEKL. V was pared by 3 bases and J by 0 bases, with 14 bases between. The CDR3 runs to 16 residues. This CDR3 reads CASSHTYWTDQETQYF. The CDR3 DNA is TGCGCCAGCAGCCATACATATTGGACAGACCAAGAGACCCAGTACTTC.

The chain links TRBV5-6 to TRBJ2-7; TRBD2 matches 9 bases. The germline gives CDR1 SGHDT, CDR2 YYEEEE. This CDR3 spans 15 amino acids. The junction had 11 bases not matched to a gene; V was cut back by 4 bases and J by 6 bases. CDR3 in amino acids: CASSGYSGSPLEQYF. In DNA form, the CDR3 reads TGTGCCAGCAGCGGATATAGCGGGAGCCCACTCGAGCAGTACTTC.

This rearrangement joins TRBV28 to TRBJ2-1; D possibly corresponds to TRBD1 (6 bases). The CDR3 spans 15 residues. Trimming removed 7 bases from V and 4 bases from J, with 17 bases in between. Germline V lookup: CDR1 MDHEN, CDR2 SYDVKM. CDR3 region: CASTMGARKYNEQFF. CDR3 nucleotides: TGTGCCAGCACCATGGGGGCTAGGAAATACAATGAGCAGTTCTTC. The full variable domain, completed using reference TRBV28 and TRBJ2-1, is DVKVTQSSRYLVKRTGEKVFLECVQDMDHENMFWYRQDPGLGLRLIYFSYDVKMKEKGDIPEGYSVSREKKERFSLILESASTNQTSMYLCASTMGARKYNEQFFGPGTRLTVL.

This clone was found a few times. This chain connects TRBV7-6 to TRBJ2-1, with 9 bases aligning to TRBD2. CDR1 is SGHVS, CDR2 FNYEAQ, per germline. The CDR3 runs 15 residues. Trimming cost V 1 base and J 7 bases; bases outside gene matches: 5. CDR3 sequence (DNA): TGTGCCAGCAGCTTAGAAGCGGGAGGTCTGAATGAGCAGTTCTTC. Residues: CASSLEAGGLNEQFF.

V and J are TRBV5-6 and TRBJ2-3; 16 nucleotides agree with TRBD2. Germline-derived CDR1 and CDR2 are SGHDT and YYEEEE. The V gene end was trimmed by 4 bases and the J gene end by 0 bases; junction bases not matched to a gene: 5. This CDR3 has 18 residues. Here the CDR3 reads CASSVGLAGGTSTDTQYF. The CDR3 DNA is TGTGCCAGCAGCGTGGGACTAGCGGGAGGGACTAGCACAGATACGCAGTATTTT. Full variable domain (remainder filled in from reference TRBV5-6 and TRBJ2-3): DAGVTQSPTHLIKTRGQQVTLRCSPKSGHDTVSWYQQALGQGPQFIFQYYEEEERQRGNFPDRFSGHQFPNYSSELNVNALLLGDSALYLCASSVGLAGGTSTDTQYFGPGTRLTVL.

V is TRBV28 and J is TRBJ2-7; D gene ambiguous. Germline loops: CDR1 MDHEN, CDR2 SYDVKM. V was shortened by 7 bases and J by 1 base, with 8 bases between the two germline ends. The CDR3 is 12 amino acids. The CDR3 loop reads CASNSRSYEQYF. DNA for the CDR3: TGTGCCAGCAACAGCCGTTCCTACGAGCAGTACTTC. Full variable domain (rest looked up from reference TRBV28 and TRBJ2-7): DVKVTQSSRYLVKRTGEKVFLECVQDMDHENMFWYRQDPGLGLRLIYFSYDVKMKEKGDIPEGYSVSREKKERFSLILESASTNQTSMYLCASNSRSYEQYFGPGTRLTVT.

The chain has TRBV6-6 and TRBJ1-5, with TRBD1 identical over 11 bases. The CDR3 is made up of 16 amino acids. The junction had 10 bases not matched to a gene; V was cut back by 7 bases and J by 5 bases. CDR1 is MNHNY, CDR2 SVGAGI, per germline (reference sequence). The CDR3 DNA reads TGTGCCAGCACCCGTCGGACAGGGGGCGCGTATCAGCCCCAGCATTTT. The encoded protein is CASTRRTGGAYQPQHF.

The gene calls are TRBV11-2 and TRBJ2-2, with TRBD2 identical over 10 bases. V shed 6 bases, J shed 1 base, and the junction held 8 bases outside the gene matches. Germline CDR1 is SGHAT and CDR2 is FQNNGV. CDR3 length: 17 residues. The CDR3 reads CASSPVGLAENTGELFF. Written as DNA, the CDR3 is TGTGCCAGCAGTCCCGTCGGACTAGCGGAGAACACCGGGGAGCTGTTTTTT.

This chain connects TRBV7-2 to TRBJ2-2; 13 bases line up with TRBD2. The CDR3 runs to 18 residues. CDR1 is SGHTA, CDR2 FQGNSA, per germline. V shed 5 bases, J shed 6 bases, and the junction held 12 bases outside the gene matches. The CDR3 spells CASSRTSGSPKDAGELFF. Written as DNA, the CDR3 is TGTGCCAGCAGCCGGACTAGCGGGAGCCCCAAGGACGCCGGGGAGCTGTTTTTT. The entire variable domain, with the rest obtained from reference TRBV7-2 and TRBJ2-2, is as follows: GAGVSQSPSNKVTEKGKDVELRCDPISGHTALYWYRQSLGQGLEFLIYFQGNSAPDKSGLPSDRFSAERTGGSVSTLTIQRTQQEDSAVYLCASSRTSGSPKDAGELFFGEGSRLTVL.

In DNA form, the CDR3 reads TGTGCCACCATCAGACAGACTAGCACAGATACGCAGTATTTT. This codes for CATIRQTSTDTQYF. The V and J genes are TRBV6-1 and TRBJ2-3; perhaps TRBD1 as D (5 bases). Trimming stripped 10 bases from V and 0 bases from J, with 14 bases between. CDR3 length: 14 amino acids. Per the germline V gene, CDR1 is MNHNS and CDR2 is SASEGT.

The rearrangement joins TRBV20-1 to TRBJ2-7, with D possibly TRBD1 on 6 matching bases. Deletions cut 6 bases from V and 10 bases from J, with 16 bases between. The germline gives CDR1 DFQATT, CDR2 SNEGSKA (reference sequence). The CDR3 contains 11 residues. The CDR3 here is CSANDRIGQYF. The CDR3 nucleotides read TGCAGTGCCAACGACAGGATCGGTCAGTACTTC.

The rearrangement links TRBV6-1 to TRBJ2-6; TRBD1 aligns across 10 bases. After removal of 2 bases from V and 2 bases from J, the junction contained 9 bases not matched to a gene. Germline lookup yields CDR1 MNHNS and CDR2 SASEGT. This CDR3 is 19 amino acids long. The CDR3 region has the DNA TGTGCCAGCAGTGAAAAACGGGACAGGGGATCTCCTGGGGCCAACGTCCTGACTTTC. It encodes CASSEKRDRGSPGANVLTF.